The present T cell receptor beta chain was sequenced within a study of cytomegalovirus exposure and HLA in healthy donors. General study results and limits: Compared with the roughly 700-donor mean, an Asian-associated ancestry cluster reportedly had fewer N-insertions, according to a later analysis. Among the sequence variants, a highly shared cluster was likely an artifact of sequencing. With further analysis later on, most CMV-associated TCR beta chains appeared HLA-restricted.

PCR was performed using 60 Vbeta and 13 Jbeta primers. Clones were read by immunoSEQ multiplex PCR, and TCRdb kept only the in-frame ones, dropping some. The sample consists of around 120,000 clones, approximately 72% of them appearing once. Of note for this clone: Its specificity is not known.

Sequencing was done on a sample of PBMCs. This clonotype was obtained from a woman aged 45-60 years in good health and CMV-seropositive.

The CDR3 coding sequence is TGTGCCAGCAGTTACTCTCGCGGGAGGGCAAATACGCAGTATTTT. The encoded protein is CASSYSRGRANTQYF. The chain links TRBV6-6 to TRBJ2-3; TRBD2 agrees at 9 bases. After removal of 0 bases from V and 7 bases from J, the junction contained 5 bases not matched to a gene. The CDR3 extends over 15 amino acids. The germline V gene encodes CDR1 MNHNY and CDR2 SVGAGI (reference sequence).